A selection of T cell receptor beta chains follows, all from one sample in a study of T cell responses to AZD1222 COVID-19 vaccine. Data came from immunoSEQ multiplex PCR; TCRdb stores just in-frame clones and leaves some out. The profile shows some 200,000 clones, approximately 91% of them singletons. The sequencing here drew on peripheral blood, taken on day 0 of AZD1222 vaccination. The receptor source for this set is an adult in good health. Each CDR3 is given with its conserved first and last residue. A D gene is named only where the DNA matches it firmly. Rows may omit the clone size; those that give it use once, few, many or a size class.

v_call: TRBV2
clone_size: .
d_call: .
j_call: TRBJ1-6
cdr3_nt: TGTGCCAGCAGTGAATACCCCGGGAGATATAATTCACCCCTCCACTTT
cdr3_aa: CASSEYPGRYNSPLHF

v_call: TRBV27
clone_size: once
d_call: .
j_call: TRBJ2-1
cdr3_nt: TGTGCCAGCAGTTCCCTAGAGGGCTCCTACAATGAGCAGTTCTTC
cdr3_aa: CASSSLEGSYNEQFF

v_call: TRBV27
clone_size: .
d_call: .
j_call: TRBJ1-1
cdr3_nt: TGTGCCAGCAGTTTACAGGGTCGGACTGAAGCTTTCTTT
cdr3_aa: CASSLQGRTEAFF

v_call: TRBV4-1
clone_size: .
d_call: .
j_call: TRBJ2-5
cdr3_nt: TGCGCCAGCAGCCAAGATCGGTACTTC
cdr3_aa: CASSQDRYF

v_call: TRBV5-6
clone_size: .
d_call: .
j_call: TRBJ2-2
cdr3_nt: TGTGCCAGCAGCCCCGCCGCGCGGGAGAACACCGGGGAGCTGTTTTTT
cdr3_aa: CASSPAARENTGELFF

v_call: TRBV12-3/TRBV12-4
clone_size: .
d_call: .
j_call: TRBJ2-7
cdr3_nt: TGTGCCAGCAGAAAAGAGGGCCTAGAACAGTACTTC
cdr3_aa: CASRKEGLEQYF

v_call: TRBV15
clone_size: .
d_call: .
j_call: TRBJ1-2
cdr3_nt: TGTGCCACCAGCAGATTTGTGGGTAACTATGGCTACACCTTC
cdr3_aa: CATSRFVGNYGYTF

v_call: TRBV27
clone_size: .
d_call: TRBD2
j_call: TRBJ2-5
cdr3_nt: TGTGCCAGCAGCCTATCCTCTAGCGGGAGTGGGGAGACCCAGTACTTC
cdr3_aa: CASSLSSSGSGETQYF

v_call: TRBV7-9
clone_size: .
d_call: .
j_call: TRBJ1-4
cdr3_nt: TGTGCCAGCAGCCGCCAATGGAATAATGAAAAACTGTTTTTT
cdr3_aa: CASSRQWNNEKLFF

v_call: TRBV7-6
clone_size: .
d_call: TRBD1
j_call: TRBJ1-4
cdr3_nt: TGTGCCAGCAGCCGCCGGGGACAGGTTAATGAAAAACTGTTTTTT
cdr3_aa: CASSRRGQVNEKLFF

v_call: TRBV4-1
clone_size: .
d_call: .
j_call: TRBJ2-5
cdr3_nt: TGCGCCAGCAGCCGGGACGGGGAGGGGGCTTTGGAGACCCAGTACTTC
cdr3_aa: CASSRDGEGALETQYF

v_call: TRBV19
clone_size: .
d_call: TRBD1
j_call: TRBJ1-2
cdr3_nt: TGTGCCAGTAGTCCTACGGGACAGGCCTATGGCTACACCTTC
cdr3_aa: CASSPTGQAYGYTF

v_call: TRBV6-5
clone_size: few
d_call: .
j_call: TRBJ2-7
cdr3_nt: TGTGCCAGCAGCGCCCTCTCCTACGAGCAGTACTTC
cdr3_aa: CASSALSYEQYF

v_call: TRBV5-1
clone_size: .
d_call: .
j_call: TRBJ1-2
cdr3_nt: TGCGCCAGCAGCTTGGTCACAGGGTATGGCTACACCTTC
cdr3_aa: CASSLVTGYGYTF

v_call: TRBV18
clone_size: few
d_call: .
j_call: TRBJ1-4
cdr3_nt: TGTGCCAGCTCAGCCAGTGAGGAAAAACTGTTTTTT
cdr3_aa: CASSASEEKLFF

v_call: TRBV9
clone_size: .
d_call: TRBD1
j_call: TRBJ2-2
cdr3_nt: TGTGCCAGCAACGAACCGGGACAGGGTTTCGCGAACACCGGGGAGCTGTTTTTT
cdr3_aa: CASNEPGQGFANTGELFF

v_call: TRBV6-5
clone_size: .
d_call: .
j_call: TRBJ1-2
cdr3_nt: TGTGCCAGCAGTTACGGATCCAGAAGCTATGGCTACACCTTC
cdr3_aa: CASSYGSRSYGYTF

v_call: TRBV27
clone_size: .
d_call: .
j_call: TRBJ1-6
cdr3_nt: TGTGCCAGCAGTTTATGGAGGGGACAAGATAATTCACCCCTCCACTTT
cdr3_aa: CASSLWRGQDNSPLHF

v_call: TRBV19
clone_size: .
d_call: TRBD1
j_call: TRBJ2-7
cdr3_nt: TGTGCCAGTAGTCCCCCCACCGGGACAGGAACCTACGAGCAGTACTTC
cdr3_aa: CASSPPTGTGTYEQYF

v_call: TRBV6-2/TRBV6-3
clone_size: .
d_call: TRBD1
j_call: TRBJ1-2
cdr3_nt: TGTGCCAGCAGTTTCCCGGACAGGCGGGGAGATGGCTACACCTTC
cdr3_aa: CASSFPDRRGDGYTF

v_call: TRBV13
clone_size: .
d_call: .
j_call: TRBJ1-4
cdr3_nt: TGTGCCAGCAGCTTAGGGGAAAAACTGTTTTTT
cdr3_aa: CASSLGEKLFF

v_call: TRBV5-1
clone_size: .
d_call: .
j_call: TRBJ2-2
cdr3_nt: TGCGCCAGCAGCTTCCAAGCGGGTGTTTCCGGGGAGCTGTTTTTT
cdr3_aa: CASSFQAGVSGELFF

v_call: TRBV27
clone_size: .
d_call: .
j_call: TRBJ2-7
cdr3_nt: TGTGCCAGCAGTTTATCTGTCTATGGGTCGGGGCAGGGCTACGAGCAGTACTTC
cdr3_aa: CASSLSVYGSGQGYEQYF

v_call: TRBV27
clone_size: .
d_call: .
j_call: TRBJ1-1
cdr3_nt: TGTGCCAGCAGTTTACGGGGAGGCCTGAACACTGAAGCTTTCTTT
cdr3_aa: CASSLRGGLNTEAFF

v_call: TRBV4-1
clone_size: .
d_call: TRBD2
j_call: TRBJ2-7
cdr3_nt: TGCGCCAGCAGCCACGCGACTAGCGGAGCTCCACTCGAGCAGTACTTC
cdr3_aa: CASSHATSGAPLEQYF

v_call: TRBV20-1
clone_size: .
d_call: TRBD2
j_call: TRBJ2-1
cdr3_nt: TGCAGTGCTAGTTGGGGGGAGGGGTCATCATACAATGAGCAGTTCTTC
cdr3_aa: CSASWGEGSSYNEQFF

v_call: TRBV5-1
clone_size: .
d_call: .
j_call: TRBJ1-2
cdr3_nt: TGCGCCAGCAGCTTGGCCTTTGGGGTGGCATTACAGGGCCAGAGGGACTATGGCTACACCTTC
cdr3_aa: CASSLAFGVALQGQRDYGYTF

v_call: TRBV27
clone_size: .
d_call: .
j_call: TRBJ1-5
cdr3_nt: TGTGCCAGCAGCCCGACCAGGAATAGCAATCAGCCCCAGCATTTT
cdr3_aa: CASSPTRNSNQPQHF

v_call: TRBV9
clone_size: .
d_call: .
j_call: TRBJ1-3
cdr3_nt: TGTGCCAGCAGCGCGGACGGGTTCTCTGGAAACACCATATATTTT
cdr3_aa: CASSADGFSGNTIYF

v_call: TRBV7-3
clone_size: .
d_call: .
j_call: TRBJ2-6
cdr3_nt: TGTGCCAGCAGCTTACCGGCTGTGGGGGCCAACGTCCTGACTTTC
cdr3_aa: CASSLPAVGANVLTF

v_call: TRBV11-2
clone_size: .
d_call: TRBD1
j_call: TRBJ1-5
cdr3_nt: TGTGCCAGCAGCTGGGACAGTAATCAGCCCCAGCATTTT
cdr3_aa: CASSWDSNQPQHF

v_call: TRBV19
clone_size: .
d_call: TRBD2
j_call: TRBJ2-1
cdr3_nt: TGTGCCAGTTCGGGACTAGCGGGGATATCCTACAATGAGCAGTTCTTC
cdr3_aa: CASSGLAGISYNEQFF

v_call: TRBV5-1
clone_size: .
d_call: TRBD2
j_call: TRBJ2-1
cdr3_nt: TGCGCCAGCAGCTCCTCCGGGACTAGCGGGGGTAGCTCCTACAATGAGCAGTTCTTC
cdr3_aa: CASSSSGTSGGSSYNEQFF

v_call: TRBV19
clone_size: .
d_call: .
j_call: TRBJ1-1
cdr3_nt: TGTGCCAGTAGAAATTGGGCCACTGAAGCTTTCTTT
cdr3_aa: CASRNWATEAFF

v_call: TRBV29-1
clone_size: .
d_call: .
j_call: TRBJ2-7
cdr3_nt: TGCAGCGTTACCCGCGAGCAGTACTTC
cdr3_aa: CSVTREQYF

v_call: TRBV2
clone_size: .
d_call: TRBD2
j_call: TRBJ2-1
cdr3_nt: TGTGCCAGCATACTAGCGGGAGTAAACAATGAGCAGTTCTTC
cdr3_aa: CASILAGVNNEQFF

v_call: TRBV5-6
clone_size: few
d_call: .
j_call: TRBJ1-2
cdr3_nt: TGTGCCAGCAGCCAATACACAGTCCCCTATGGCTACACCTTC
cdr3_aa: CASSQYTVPYGYTF

v_call: TRBV3-1/TRBV3-2
clone_size: .
d_call: .
j_call: TRBJ1-1
cdr3_nt: TGTGCCAGCAGCCACGGACGGAACACTGAAGCTTTCTTT
cdr3_aa: CASSHGRNTEAFF

v_call: TRBV19
clone_size: .
d_call: .
j_call: TRBJ2-2
cdr3_nt: TGTGCCAGTAGTAATGCCGGAAACTTGGCGATAGATTTCTACACCGGGGAGCTGTTTTTT
cdr3_aa: CASSNAGNLAIDFYTGELFF

v_call: TRBV7-9
clone_size: .
d_call: .
j_call: TRBJ1-5
cdr3_nt: TGTGCCAGCAGCTTAGCGCTTGCGGGGTATAGCAATCAGCCCCAGCATTTT
cdr3_aa: CASSLALAGYSNQPQHF

v_call: TRBV7-2
clone_size: .
d_call: .
j_call: TRBJ1-2
cdr3_nt: TGTGCCAGCAGCTCGCAGGGAAACTATGGCTACACCTTC
cdr3_aa: CASSSQGNYGYTF

v_call: TRBV5-1
clone_size: .
d_call: .
j_call: TRBJ2-5
cdr3_nt: TGCGCCAGCAGCTTGGGGGCAACAGGGATAGAGACCCAGTACTTC
cdr3_aa: CASSLGATGIETQYF

v_call: TRBV12-3/TRBV12-4
clone_size: once
d_call: TRBD2
j_call: TRBJ2-7
cdr3_nt: TGTGCCATCGCTAGCGGGGGGCCCTACGAGCAGTACTTC
cdr3_aa: CAIASGGPYEQYF

v_call: TRBV2
clone_size: once
d_call: .
j_call: TRBJ1-3
cdr3_nt: TGTGCCAGCAGATCACAAGTAACTGGAAACACCATATATTTT
cdr3_aa: CASRSQVTGNTIYF

v_call: TRBV5-1
clone_size: once
d_call: TRBD1
j_call: TRBJ2-7
cdr3_nt: TGCGCCAGCCGTACCCTGGGACAGGGGGACGAGCAGTACTTC
cdr3_aa: CASRTLGQGDEQYF

v_call: TRBV7-2
clone_size: .
d_call: TRBD1
j_call: TRBJ1-2
cdr3_nt: TGTGCCAGCAGCTGGGACAGGACGGGCTTGGGCTACACCTTC
cdr3_aa: CASSWDRTGLGYTF

v_call: TRBV28
clone_size: once
d_call: .
j_call: TRBJ1-5
cdr3_nt: TGTGCCAGCTACACCCGGGGCCTCTATCAGCCCCAGCATTTT
cdr3_aa: CASYTRGLYQPQHF

v_call: TRBV27
clone_size: .
d_call: .
j_call: TRBJ2-3
cdr3_nt: TGTGCCAGCAGTTTACTCCAGACAGATACGCAGTATTTT
cdr3_aa: CASSLLQTDTQYF

v_call: TRBV7-8
clone_size: once
d_call: TRBD2
j_call: TRBJ2-2
cdr3_nt: TGTGCCAGCAGCCCCGGGGCGGGAGGGCTGCTGACCGGGGAGCTGTTTTTT
cdr3_aa: CASSPGAGGLLTGELFF

v_call: TRBV19
clone_size: .
d_call: .
j_call: TRBJ1-2
cdr3_nt: TGTGCCAGTAGTATCGGCCCTCCAAAGGCGTACACCTTC
cdr3_aa: CASSIGPPKAYTF

v_call: TRBV5-1
clone_size: .
d_call: TRBD1
j_call: TRBJ2-2
cdr3_nt: TGCGCCAGCAGCCCCGCGACAGGGCGGTTATCCACCGGGGAGCTGTTTTTT
cdr3_aa: CASSPATGRLSTGELFF

v_call: TRBV7-3
clone_size: .
d_call: TRBD1
j_call: TRBJ1-6
cdr3_nt: TGTGCCAGCAGCTCGACAGGGTCCGATTCCGTTCAACACTTT
cdr3_aa: CASSSTGSDSVQHF

v_call: TRBV29-1
clone_size: .
d_call: .
j_call: TRBJ1-5
cdr3_nt: TGCAGCGTTGAAACAGACATCAATCAGCCCCAGCATTTT
cdr3_aa: CSVETDINQPQHF

v_call: TRBV3-1/TRBV3-2
clone_size: .
d_call: .
j_call: TRBJ1-2
cdr3_nt: TGTGCCAGCAGCCAAGTACTTGGCTTTGGCTACACCTTC
cdr3_aa: CASSQVLGFGYTF

v_call: TRBV19
clone_size: .
d_call: TRBD1
j_call: TRBJ1-5
cdr3_nt: TGTGCCAGTACATCGGACAGGTGGGATCAGCCCCAGCATTTT
cdr3_aa: CASTSDRWDQPQHF

v_call: TRBV5-6
clone_size: .
d_call: .
j_call: TRBJ1-5
cdr3_nt: TGTGCCAGCAGCTTGGCCGAAACCGATAATCAGCCCCAGCATTTT
cdr3_aa: CASSLAETDNQPQHF

v_call: TRBV3-1/TRBV3-2
clone_size: .
d_call: .
j_call: TRBJ2-1
cdr3_nt: TGTGCCAGCAGCCCGAGGGCCGTATATGACAATGAGCAGTTCTTC
cdr3_aa: CASSPRAVYDNEQFF